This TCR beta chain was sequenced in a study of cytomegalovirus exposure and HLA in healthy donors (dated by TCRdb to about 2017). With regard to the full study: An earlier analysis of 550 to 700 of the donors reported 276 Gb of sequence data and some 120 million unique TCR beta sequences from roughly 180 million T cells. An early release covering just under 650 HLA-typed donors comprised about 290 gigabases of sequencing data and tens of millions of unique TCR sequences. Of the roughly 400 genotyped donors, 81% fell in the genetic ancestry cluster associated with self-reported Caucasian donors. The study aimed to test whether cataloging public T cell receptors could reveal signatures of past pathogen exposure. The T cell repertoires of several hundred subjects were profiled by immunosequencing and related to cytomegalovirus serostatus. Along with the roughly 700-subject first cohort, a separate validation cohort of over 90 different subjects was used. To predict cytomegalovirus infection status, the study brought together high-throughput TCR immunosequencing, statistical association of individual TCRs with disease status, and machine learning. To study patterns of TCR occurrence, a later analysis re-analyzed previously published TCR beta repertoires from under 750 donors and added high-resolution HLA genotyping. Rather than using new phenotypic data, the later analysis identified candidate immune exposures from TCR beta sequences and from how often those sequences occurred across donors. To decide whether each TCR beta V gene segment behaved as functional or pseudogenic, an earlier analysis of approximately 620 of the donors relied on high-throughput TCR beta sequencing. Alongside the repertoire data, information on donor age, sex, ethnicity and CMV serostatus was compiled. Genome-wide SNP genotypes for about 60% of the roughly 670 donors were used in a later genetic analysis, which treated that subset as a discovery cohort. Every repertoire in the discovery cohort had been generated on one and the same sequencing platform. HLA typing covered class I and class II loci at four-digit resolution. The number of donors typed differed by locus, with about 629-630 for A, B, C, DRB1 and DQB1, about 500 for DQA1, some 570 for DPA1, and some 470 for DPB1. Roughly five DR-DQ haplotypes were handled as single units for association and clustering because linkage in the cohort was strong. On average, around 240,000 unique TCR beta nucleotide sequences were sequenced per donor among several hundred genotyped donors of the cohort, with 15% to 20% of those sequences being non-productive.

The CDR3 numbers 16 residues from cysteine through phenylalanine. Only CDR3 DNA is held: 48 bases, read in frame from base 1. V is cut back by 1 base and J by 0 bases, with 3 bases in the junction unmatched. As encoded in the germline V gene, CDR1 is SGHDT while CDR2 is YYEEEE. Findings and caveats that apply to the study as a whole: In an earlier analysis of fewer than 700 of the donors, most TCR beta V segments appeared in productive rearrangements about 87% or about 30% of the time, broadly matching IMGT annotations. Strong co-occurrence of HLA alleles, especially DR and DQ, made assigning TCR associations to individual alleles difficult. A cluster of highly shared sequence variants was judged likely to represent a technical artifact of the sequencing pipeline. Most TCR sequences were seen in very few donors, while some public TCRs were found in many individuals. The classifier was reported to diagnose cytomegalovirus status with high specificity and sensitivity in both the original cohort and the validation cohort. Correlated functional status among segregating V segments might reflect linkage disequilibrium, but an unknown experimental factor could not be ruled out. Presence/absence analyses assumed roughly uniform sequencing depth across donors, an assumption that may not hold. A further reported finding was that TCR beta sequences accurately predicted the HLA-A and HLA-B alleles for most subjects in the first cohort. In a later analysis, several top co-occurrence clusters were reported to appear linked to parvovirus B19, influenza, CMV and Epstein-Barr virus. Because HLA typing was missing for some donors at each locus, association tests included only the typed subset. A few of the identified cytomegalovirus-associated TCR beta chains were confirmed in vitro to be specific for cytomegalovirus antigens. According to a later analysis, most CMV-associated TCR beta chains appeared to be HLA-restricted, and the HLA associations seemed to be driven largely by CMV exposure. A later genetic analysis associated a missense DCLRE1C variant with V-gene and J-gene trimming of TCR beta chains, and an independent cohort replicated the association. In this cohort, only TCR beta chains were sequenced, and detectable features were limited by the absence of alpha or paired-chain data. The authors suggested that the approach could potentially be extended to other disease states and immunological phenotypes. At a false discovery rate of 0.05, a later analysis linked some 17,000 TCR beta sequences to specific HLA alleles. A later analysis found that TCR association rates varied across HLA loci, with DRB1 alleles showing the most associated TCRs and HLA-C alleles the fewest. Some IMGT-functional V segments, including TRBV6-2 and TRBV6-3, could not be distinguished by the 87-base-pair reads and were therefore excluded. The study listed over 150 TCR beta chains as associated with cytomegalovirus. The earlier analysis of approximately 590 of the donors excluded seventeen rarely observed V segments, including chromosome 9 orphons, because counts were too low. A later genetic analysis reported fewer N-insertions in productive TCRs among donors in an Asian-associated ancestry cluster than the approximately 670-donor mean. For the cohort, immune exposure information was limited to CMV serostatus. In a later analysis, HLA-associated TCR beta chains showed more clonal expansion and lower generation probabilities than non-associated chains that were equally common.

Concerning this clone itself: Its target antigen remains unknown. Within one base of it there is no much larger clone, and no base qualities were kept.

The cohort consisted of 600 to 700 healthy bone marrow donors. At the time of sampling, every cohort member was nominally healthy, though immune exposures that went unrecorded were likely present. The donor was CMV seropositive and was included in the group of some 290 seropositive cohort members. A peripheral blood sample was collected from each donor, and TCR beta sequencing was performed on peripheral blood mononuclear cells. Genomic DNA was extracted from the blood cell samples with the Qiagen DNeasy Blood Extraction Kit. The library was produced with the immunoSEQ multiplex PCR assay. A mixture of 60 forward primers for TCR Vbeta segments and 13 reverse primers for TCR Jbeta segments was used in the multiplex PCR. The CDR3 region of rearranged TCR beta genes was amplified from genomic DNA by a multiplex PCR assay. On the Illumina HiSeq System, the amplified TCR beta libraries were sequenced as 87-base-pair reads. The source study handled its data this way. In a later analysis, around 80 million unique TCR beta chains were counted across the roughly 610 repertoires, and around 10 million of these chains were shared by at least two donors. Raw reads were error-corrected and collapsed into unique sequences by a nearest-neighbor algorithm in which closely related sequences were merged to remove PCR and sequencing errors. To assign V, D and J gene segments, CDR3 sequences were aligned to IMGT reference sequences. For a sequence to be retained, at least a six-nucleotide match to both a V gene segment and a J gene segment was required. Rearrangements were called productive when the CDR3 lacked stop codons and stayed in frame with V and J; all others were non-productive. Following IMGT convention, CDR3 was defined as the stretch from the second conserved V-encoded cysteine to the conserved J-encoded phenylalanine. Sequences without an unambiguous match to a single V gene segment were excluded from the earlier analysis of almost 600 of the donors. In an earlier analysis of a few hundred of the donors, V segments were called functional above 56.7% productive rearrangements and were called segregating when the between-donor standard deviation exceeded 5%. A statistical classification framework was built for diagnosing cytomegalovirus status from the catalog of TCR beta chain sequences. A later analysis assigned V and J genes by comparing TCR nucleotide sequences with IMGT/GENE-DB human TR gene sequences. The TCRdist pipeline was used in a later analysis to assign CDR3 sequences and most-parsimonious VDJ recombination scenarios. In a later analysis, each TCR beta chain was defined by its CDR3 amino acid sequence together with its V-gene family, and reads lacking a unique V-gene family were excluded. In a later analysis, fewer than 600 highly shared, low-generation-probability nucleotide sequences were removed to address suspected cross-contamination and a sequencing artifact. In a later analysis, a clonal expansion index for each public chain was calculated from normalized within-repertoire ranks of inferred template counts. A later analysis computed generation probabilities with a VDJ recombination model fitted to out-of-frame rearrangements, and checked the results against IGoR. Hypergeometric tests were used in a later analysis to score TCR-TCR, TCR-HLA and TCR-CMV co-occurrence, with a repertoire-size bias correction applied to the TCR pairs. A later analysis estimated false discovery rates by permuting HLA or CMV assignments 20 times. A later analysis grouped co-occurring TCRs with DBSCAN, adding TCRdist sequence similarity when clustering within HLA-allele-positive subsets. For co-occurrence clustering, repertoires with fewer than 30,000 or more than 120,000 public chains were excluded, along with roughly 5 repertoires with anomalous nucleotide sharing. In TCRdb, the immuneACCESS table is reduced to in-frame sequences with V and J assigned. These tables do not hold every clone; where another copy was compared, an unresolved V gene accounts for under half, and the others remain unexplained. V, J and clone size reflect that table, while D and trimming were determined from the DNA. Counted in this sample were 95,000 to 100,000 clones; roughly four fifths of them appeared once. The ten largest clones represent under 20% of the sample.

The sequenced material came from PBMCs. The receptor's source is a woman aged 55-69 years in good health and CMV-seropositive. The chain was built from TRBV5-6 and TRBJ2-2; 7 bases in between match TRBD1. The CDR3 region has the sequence CASSLYQGANTGELFF. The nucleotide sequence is TGTGCCAGCAGCTTGTACCAGGGGGCGAACACCGGGGAGCTGTTTTTT.